This passage covers 22 T cell receptor beta chains from one sample sequenced in a study of CD8 T cells in ankylosing spondylitis. MiXCR, applied by TCRdb to the 5' RACE reads, yields one record per CDR3 protein. Here the sample spans some 87,000 distinct CDR3 sequences, around 9.4% being singletons. Material: blood, either unsorted or a sorted T cell fraction (not recorded which). Every receptor here comes from a male donor with ankylosing spondylitis or in good health (not recorded which).

This clonotype was detected ten times or more. The rearrangement joins TRBV20-1 to TRBJ2-3; D gene unclear. The CDR3 is 17 amino acids. Germline CDR1 is DFQATT and CDR2 is SNEGSKA (reference sequence). V was clipped by 6 bases and J by 0 bases, with 22 bases between them. The CDR3 sequence: CSASQPRASLSTDTQYF. The DNA for the CDR3 is TGCAGTGCCTCTCAACCCCGGGCGTCACTCAGCACAGATACGCAGTATTTT.

The table lists this clonotype with many counts. The chain recombines TRBV7-2 with TRBJ2-5; TRBD1 might be the D (5 bases). Trimming shortened V by 5 bases and J by 2 bases, and 12 bases separated the two germline ends. Per germline, CDR1 SGHTA and CDR2 FQGNSA. This CDR3 spans 14 amino acids. CDR3: CASSPDRVQETQYF. Here the CDR3 DNA reads TGTGCCAGCAGCCCCGACAGAGTTCAAGAGACCCAGTACTTC.

This clonotype was seen repeatedly, ten times or more. V and J are TRBV24-1 and TRBJ1-1, with unresolved D. The V and J ends lost 11 bases and 3 bases respectively, with 3 bases between them. This CDR3 has 9 amino acids. The germline CDR1 and CDR2 sequences are KGHDR and SFDVKD. This CDR3 reads CAKDTEAFF. In nucleotides, the CDR3 is TGTGCCAAAGACACTGAAGCTTTCTTT.

The chain uses TRBV9 and TRBJ2-1, with 9 bases identical to TRBD2. Per germline, CDR1 SGDLS and CDR2 YYNGEE. The CDR3 covers 16 residues. V trimming: 0 bases; J trimming: 9 bases; junction bases outside the gene matches: 10. The CDR3 region is CASSVGASGAQVEQFF. The CDR3 DNA reads as TGTGCCAGCAGCGTAGGGGCTAGCGGGGCCCAAGTTGAGCAGTTCTTC.

This clonotype was seen many times. J is TRBJ2-7 and V is TRBV12-3 or TRBV12-4; D remains unclear. The CDR3 sequence is 12 residues long. Trimming removed 6 bases from V and 6 bases from J, with 12 bases in between. CDR3 DNA sequence: TGTGCCAGCAGCCGTACATCTTCCGAGCAGTACTTC. Its protein is CASSRTSSEQYF.

In its sample, this clonotype was seen many times. V gene TRBV7-9 combines with J gene TRBJ2-1, with D maybe TRBD1 (6 bases). Germline lookup yields CDR1 SEHNR and CDR2 FQNEAQ (reference sequence). The V end was cut by 2 bases, the J end by 8 bases, with 22 bases between. This CDR3 has 17 amino acids. The CDR3 protein is CASSLLVGGPPADEQFF. CDR3 nucleotides: TGTGCCAGCAGCTTACTGGTTGGGGGCCCCCCTGCGGATGAGCAGTTCTTC.

This clonotype was detected ten times or more. As DNA, the CDR3 is TGCGCCAGCAGCTTGAGGTCAGAGGATGGCTACACCTTC. It translates to CASSLRSEDGYTF. The chain recombines TRBV5-1 with TRBJ1-2; D unclear. Germline V lookup: CDR1 SGHRS, CDR2 YFSETQ. Trimming pared 1 base from V and 6 bases from J, leaving 10 bases between. CDR3 length: 13 amino acids.

There are many counts of this clonotype. The genes are TRBV5-1 and TRBJ2-3, with TRBD2 as a possible D gene (5 bases). The ends were cut back, 1 base at V and 4 bases at J, with 7 bases in the middle. CDR3 length equals 13 residues. Germline V gene lookup returns CDR1 SGHRS and CDR2 YFSETQ. Here the CDR3 reads CASSLTRADTQYF. The CDR3 nucleotides read TGCGCCAGCAGCTTGACTAGAGCAGATACGCAGTATTTT.

The rearrangement joins TRBV11-2 to TRBJ2-2; the match to TRBD1 covers 8 bases. Per germline, CDR1 SGHAT and CDR2 FQNNGV. The CDR3 runs to 13 residues. V was pared by 1 base and J by 9 bases, with 1 base of the junction left unmatched. CDR3 bases: TGTGCCAGCAGCTTAGGACAGGGGAGGGAGCTGTTTTTT. Residues: CASSLGQGRELFF.

This clonotype was seen repeatedly, ten times or more. The chain combines TRBV27 with TRBJ2-6, with unresolved D. The germline V gene has CDR1 MNHEY and CDR2 SMNVEV (reference sequence). This CDR3 has 15 residues. V was cut by 5 bases and J by 0 bases, with 8 bases left in between. This CDR3 is CASSLTVSGANVLTF. CDR3 nucleotide sequence: TGTGCCAGCAGTCTTACAGTCTCTGGGGCCAACGTCCTGACTTTC.

This clonotype was recorded many times. The chain links TRBV12-3 or TRBV12-4 to TRBJ2-5; weak D call: TRBD2 (5 bases). CDR3 length: 12 amino acids. V was trimmed by 6 bases and J by 5 bases, leaving 10 bases between them. The CDR3 region has the DNA TGTGCCAGCAGACCTAGGAGGGAGACCCAGTACTTC. Amino acids: CASRPRRETQYF.

CDR3 bases: TGTGCCAGCAGCAGCCGGGACAGCTCTGGAAACACCATATATTTT. Translating it yields CASSSRDSSGNTIYF. The genes are TRBV3-1 and TRBJ1-3; 7 positions agree with TRBD1. The germline V gene has CDR1 LGHDT and CDR2 YNNKEL (reference sequence). V trimming: 5 bases; J trimming: 0 bases; junction bases outside the gene matches: 4. This CDR3 contains 15 residues.

This clonotype was recorded many times. The V gene is TRBV11-3, the J gene TRBJ2-1; 8 bases fit TRBD1. Germline V CDR1 and CDR2: SGHNT, YENEEA. V trimming: 3 bases; J trimming: 4 bases; junction bases outside the gene matches: 11. The length of the CDR3 is 17 residues. The CDR3 DNA is TGTGCCAGCAGCTTGGACACTGGGACAGGAGCGTACAATGAGCAGTTCTTC. Its protein is CASSLDTGTGAYNEQFF.

The chain is built from TRBV7-9 and TRBJ2-7; 7 nucleotides line up with TRBD1. Germline-derived CDR1 and CDR2 are SEHNR and FQNEAQ (reference sequence). The CDR3 extends over 13 amino acids. V gave up 8 bases and J gave up 0 bases; unmatched junction bases: 4. The CDR3 here is CASRDSHSYEQYF. CDR3 nucleotide sequence: TGTGCCAGCCGGGACAGTCACTCCTACGAGCAGTACTTC.

The chain links TRBV27 to TRBJ2-1; 15 bases are shared with TRBD2. This CDR3 is built from 15 residues. V was pared by 6 bases and J by 7 bases, with 4 bases of the junction left unmatched. CDR1 is MNHEY and CDR2 is SMNVEV in the germline V gene (reference sequence). The CDR3 DNA reads TGTGCCAGCAGCCGGGGACTAGCGGGGGGTAATGAGCAGTTCTTC. Translation: CASSRGLAGGNEQFF.

As regards this clonotype: Given a much more abundant clone one base away, this may be a read error. This chain connects TRBV28 to TRBJ2-7; weak D call: TRBD1 (6 bases). Trimming cost V 4 bases and J 4 bases, with 14 bases left between them. CDR1 MDHEN and CDR2 SYDVKM come from the germline V gene. CDR3 length: 14 residues. Here the CDR3 DNA reads TGTGCCAGCAGTTCCCCCAGGGGAGTTTACGAGCAGTACTTC. It yields the protein CASSSPRGVYEQYF.

At least ten counts were recorded for this clonotype. CDR3 amino acids: CATQDRGKGETQYF. Written as DNA, the CDR3 is TGTGCCACCCAGGACAGGGGAAAAGGAGAGACCCAGTACTTC. The rearrangement links TRBV13 to TRBJ2-5; 9 positions agree with TRBD1. Looked up from germline, CDR1 is PRHDT and CDR2 is FYEKMQ (reference sequence). The junction had 10 bases not matched to a gene; V was cut back by 10 bases and J by 4 bases. The CDR3 covers 14 residues.

Only a few counts were recorded for this clonotype. CDR3 coding DNA: TGTGCCAGCAGTTACGGGATAGGCCGGACTGAAGCTTTCTTT. It yields the protein CASSYGIGRTEAFF. The chain uses TRBV6-2 or TRBV6-3 and TRBJ1-1; D call uncertain. The CDR3 extends over 14 amino acids. The V end lost 2 bases, the J end lost 5 bases, and 12 bases lay between the germline ends. Per germline, CDR1 MNHEY and CDR2 SVGEGT.

The chain has TRBV11-2 and TRBJ2-7; 9 nucleotides match TRBD1. J was trimmed by 2 bases and V by 4 bases; bases with no gene match: 15. There are 18 residues in the CDR3. The germline V gene encodes CDR1 SGHAT and CDR2 FQNNGV. CDR3 sequence: CASSSRDRARRHTYEQYF. CDR3 DNA: TGTGCCAGCAGCTCCCGGGACAGGGCAAGGAGGCACACCTACGAGCAGTACTTC.

This clonotype was counted at least ten times. The genes are TRBV6-1 and TRBJ2-3; 7 nucleotides line up with TRBD1. In germline, CDR1 is MNHNS, CDR2 SASEGT. Germline trimming cut 7 bases from V and 0 bases from J; bases unmatched to any gene: 10. The CDR3 extends over 16 amino acids. CDR3 sequence (DNA): TGTGCCAGCACCTCGGGACAGTTTTCTAGCACAGATACGCAGTATTTT. Protein: CASTSGQFSSTDTQYF.

There are many counts of this clonotype. The chain employs TRBV25-1 and TRBJ1-1; D is unresolved. This CDR3 comprises 11 residues. The V end lost 6 bases, the J end lost 3 bases, and 5 bases lay between the germline ends. CDR1 and CDR2 from the germline V gene are MGHDK and SYGVNS. The CDR3 reads CASRIYTEAFF. Written as DNA, the CDR3 is TGTGCCAGCAGGATCTACACTGAAGCTTTCTTT. The variable domain in full, completed from reference TRBV25-1 and TRBJ1-1, reads EADIYQTPRYLVIGTGKKITLECSQTMGHDKMYWYQQDPGMELHLIHYSYGVNSTEKGDLSSESTVSRIRTEHFPLTLESARPSHTSQYLCASRIYTEAFFGQGTRLTVV.

At least ten counts were recorded for this clonotype. The J gene is TRBJ2-2, the V gene TRBV4-2; D is perhaps TRBD1 or TRBD2 (6 bases each). Germline V gene data show CDR1 as LGHNA and CDR2 as YNFKEQ. The CDR3 extends over 15 amino acids. V dropped 0 bases and J dropped 6 bases, with 11 bases sitting between them. The CDR3 protein is CASSQDNGGSGELFF. The CDR3 DNA reads TGTGCCAGCAGCCAAGATAACGGGGGCTCCGGGGAGCTGTTTTTT.